This T cell receptor beta chain was recovered during a study of blood T cell repertoires in COVID-19. CDR1 is KGHDR, CDR2 SFDVKD, per germline. The CDR3 runs 15 residues. J gave up 5 bases and V 2 bases, and 4 bases lay outside the gene matches. Sequencing used immunoSEQ multiplex PCR; TCRdb keeps in-frame clones, though not all of them. The sample has some 210,000 clones, approximately 75% seen once. The sequenced material came from PBMCs or T cells enriched from blood (not recorded which). This chain uses TRBV24-1 with TRBJ2-5, with TRBD2 identical over 10 bases. This sequence was found in a man aged 35 to 55 who had recovered from COVID-19. The CDR3 DNA sequence: TGTGCCACCAGTGATTCCCGGACTAGCGGTGAGACCCAGTACTTC. Translation: CATSDSRTSGETQYF.